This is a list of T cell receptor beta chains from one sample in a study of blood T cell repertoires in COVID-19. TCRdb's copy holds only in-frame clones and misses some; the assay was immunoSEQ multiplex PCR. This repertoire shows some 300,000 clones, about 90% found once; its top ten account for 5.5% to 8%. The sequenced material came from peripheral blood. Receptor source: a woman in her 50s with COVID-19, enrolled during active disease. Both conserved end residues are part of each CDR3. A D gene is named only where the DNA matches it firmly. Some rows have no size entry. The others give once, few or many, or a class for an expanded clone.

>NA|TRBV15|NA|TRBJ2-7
CATSRAAGTLYEQYF
TGTGCCACCAGCAGAGCCGCCGGGACACTCTACGAGCAGTACTTC
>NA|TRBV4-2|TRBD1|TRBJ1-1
CASSQEGGVRQGAFF
TGTGCCAGCAGCCAAGAGGGGGGAGTGAGACAGGGGGCTTTCTTT
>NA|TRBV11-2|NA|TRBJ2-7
CASSLDTGAYEQYF
TGTGCCAGCAGCTTAGATACGGGGGCCTACGAGCAGTACTTC
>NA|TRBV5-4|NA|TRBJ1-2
CASSPSPGQLYTF
TGTGCCAGCAGCCCTTCCCCGGGACAACTCTACACCTTC
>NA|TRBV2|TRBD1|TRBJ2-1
CASRTDRALYNEQFF
TGTGCCAGCAGGACGGACAGGGCCCTCTACAATGAGCAGTTCTTC
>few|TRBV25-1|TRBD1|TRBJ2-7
CASSPGQGSYEQYF
TGTGCCAGCAGTCCGGGACAGGGATCCTACGAGCAGTACTTC
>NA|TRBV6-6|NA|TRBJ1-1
CASSLRAPGAEAFF
TGTGCCAGCAGTCTCCGGGCCCCGGGGGCTGAAGCTTTCTTT
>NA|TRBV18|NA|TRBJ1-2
CASSPLAGNGYTF
TGTGCCAGCTCACCACTTGCCGGGAATGGCTACACCTTC
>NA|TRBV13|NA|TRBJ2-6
CASSWRNPYSGANVLTF
TGTGCCAGCAGCTGGAGAAACCCCTACTCTGGGGCCAACGTCCTGACTTTC
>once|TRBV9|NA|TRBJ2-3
CASSVGVGVGTDTQYF
TGTGCCAGCAGCGTAGGGGTGGGAGTCGGCACAGATACGCAGTATTTT
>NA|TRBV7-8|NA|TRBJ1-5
CASTQGGVQPQHF
TGTGCCAGCACCCAGGGAGGGGTTCAGCCCCAGCATTTT
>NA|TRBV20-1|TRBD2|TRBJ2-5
CSASWSGRAIETQYF
TGCAGTGCTAGTTGGAGCGGGAGGGCCATAGAGACCCAGTACTTC
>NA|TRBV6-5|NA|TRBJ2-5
CASSQGQQETQYF
TGTGCCAGCAGCCAAGGACAGCAAGAGACCCAGTACTTC